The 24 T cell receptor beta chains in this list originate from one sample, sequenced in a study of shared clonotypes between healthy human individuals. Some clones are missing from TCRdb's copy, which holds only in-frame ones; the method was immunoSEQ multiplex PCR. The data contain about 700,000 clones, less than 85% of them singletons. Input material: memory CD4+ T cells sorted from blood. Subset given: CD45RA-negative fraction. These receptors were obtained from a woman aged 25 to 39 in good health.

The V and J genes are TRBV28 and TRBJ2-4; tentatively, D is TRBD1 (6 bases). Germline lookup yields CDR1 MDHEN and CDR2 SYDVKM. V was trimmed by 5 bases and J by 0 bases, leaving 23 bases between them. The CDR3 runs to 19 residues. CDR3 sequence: CASSGPDSGRILAKNIQYF. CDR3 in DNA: TGTGCCAGCAGTGGCCCGGACAGCGGAAGAATCCTAGCCAAAAACATTCAGTACTTC.

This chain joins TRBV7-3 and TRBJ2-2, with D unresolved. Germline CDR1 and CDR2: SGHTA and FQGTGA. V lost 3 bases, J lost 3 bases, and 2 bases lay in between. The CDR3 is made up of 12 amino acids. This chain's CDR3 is CASSLDTGELFF. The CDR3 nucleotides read TGTGCCAGCAGCTTGGACACCGGGGAGCTGTTTTTT.

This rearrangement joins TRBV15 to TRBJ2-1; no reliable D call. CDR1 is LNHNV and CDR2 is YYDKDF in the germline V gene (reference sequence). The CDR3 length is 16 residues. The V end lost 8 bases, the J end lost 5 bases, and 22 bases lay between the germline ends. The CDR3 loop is CATGRNDRSLNNEQFF. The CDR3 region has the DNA TGTGCCACCGGACGAAATGACCGGAGCCTAAACAATGAGCAGTTCTTC. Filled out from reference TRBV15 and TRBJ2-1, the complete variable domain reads DAMVIQNPRYQVTQFGKPVTLSCSQTLNHNVMYWYQQKSSQAPKLLFHYYDKDFNNEADTPDNFQSRRPNTSFCFLDIRSPGLGDTAMYLCATGRNDRSLNNEQFFGPGTRLTVL.

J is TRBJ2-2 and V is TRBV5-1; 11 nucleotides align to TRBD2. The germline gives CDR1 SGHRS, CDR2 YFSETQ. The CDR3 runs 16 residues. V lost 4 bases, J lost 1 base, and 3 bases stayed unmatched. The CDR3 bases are TGCGCCAGCAGCGTGACTAGCGGGATGAACACCGGGGAGCTGTTTTTT. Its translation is CASSVTSGMNTGELFF.

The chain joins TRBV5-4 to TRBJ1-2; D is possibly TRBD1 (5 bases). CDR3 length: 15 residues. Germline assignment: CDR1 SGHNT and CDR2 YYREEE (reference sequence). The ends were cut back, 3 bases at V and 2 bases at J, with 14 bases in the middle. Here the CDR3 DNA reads TGTGCCAGCAGCTCGTCCCACGGGGGAAACTATGGCTACACCTTC. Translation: CASSSSHGGNYGYTF.

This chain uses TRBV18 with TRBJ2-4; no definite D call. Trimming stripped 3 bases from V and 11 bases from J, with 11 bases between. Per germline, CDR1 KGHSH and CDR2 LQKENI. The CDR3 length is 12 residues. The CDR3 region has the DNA TGTGCCAGCTCACCCCTAGAAGGAGTTCAGTACTTC. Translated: CASSPLEGVQYF. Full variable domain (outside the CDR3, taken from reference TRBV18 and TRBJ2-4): NAGVMQNPRHLVRRRGQEARLRCSPMKGHSHVYWYRQLPEEGLKFMVYLQKENIIDESGMPKERFSAEFPKEGPSILRIQQVVRGDSAAYFCASSPLEGVQYFGAGTRLSVL.

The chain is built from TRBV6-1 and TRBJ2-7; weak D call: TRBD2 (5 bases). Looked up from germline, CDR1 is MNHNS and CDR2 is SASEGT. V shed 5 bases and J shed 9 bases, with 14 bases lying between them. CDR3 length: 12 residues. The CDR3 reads CASSPSDRGQYF. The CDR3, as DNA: TGTGCCAGCAGTCCCTCCGACCGGGGGCAGTACTTC.

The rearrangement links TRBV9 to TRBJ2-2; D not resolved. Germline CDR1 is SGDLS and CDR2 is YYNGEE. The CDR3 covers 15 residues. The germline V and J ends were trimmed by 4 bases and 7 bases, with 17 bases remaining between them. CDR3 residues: CASSSVAARHGELFF. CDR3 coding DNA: TGTGCCAGCAGCTCTGTGGCGGCGAGGCACGGGGAGCTGTTTTTT.

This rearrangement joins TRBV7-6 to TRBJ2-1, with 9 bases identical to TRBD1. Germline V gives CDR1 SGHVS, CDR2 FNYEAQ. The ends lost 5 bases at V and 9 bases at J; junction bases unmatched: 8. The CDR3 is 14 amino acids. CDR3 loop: CASSIGTGSFEQFF. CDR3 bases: TGTGCCAGCAGCATAGGGACAGGGAGCTTTGAGCAGTTCTTC.

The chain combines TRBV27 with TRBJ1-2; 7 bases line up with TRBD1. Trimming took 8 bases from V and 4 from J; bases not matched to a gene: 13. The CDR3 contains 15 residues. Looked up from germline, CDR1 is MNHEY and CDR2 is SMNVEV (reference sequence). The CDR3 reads CASWPLSRDSYGYTF. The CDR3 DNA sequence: TGTGCCAGCTGGCCCCTTTCCCGGGACAGCTATGGCTACACCTTC.

The CDR3, as DNA: TGTGCCTGGAGTGGACCGAATCAAGAGACCCAGTACTTC. Translated: CAWSGPNQETQYF. V is TRBV30 and J is TRBJ2-5; D ambiguous. Germline V gene sequence: CDR1 GTSNPN, CDR2 SVGIG (reference sequence). The CDR3 is 13 residues long. The germline V and J ends were trimmed by 1 base and 2 bases, with 8 bases remaining between them. Full variable domain (remainder filled in from reference TRBV30 and TRBJ2-5): SQTIHQWPATLVQPVGSPLSLECTVEGTSNPNLYWYRQAAGRGLQLLFYSVGIGQISSEVPQNLSASRPQDRQFILSSKKLLLSDSGFYLCAWSGPNQETQYFGPGTRLLVL.

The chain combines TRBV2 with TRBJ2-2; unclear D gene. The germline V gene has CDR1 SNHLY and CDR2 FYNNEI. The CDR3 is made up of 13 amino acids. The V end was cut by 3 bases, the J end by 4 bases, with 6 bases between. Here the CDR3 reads CASSDIGTGELFF. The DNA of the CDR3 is TGTGCCAGCAGTGATATTGGCACCGGGGAGCTGTTTTTT.

The CDR3 protein is CAWSPSSGNTIYF. The CDR3 DNA follows: TGTGCCTGGTCTCCTAGCTCTGGAAACACCATATATTTT. V gene TRBV30 combines with J gene TRBJ1-3; no reliable D call. Germline assignment: CDR1 GTSNPN and CDR2 SVGIG (reference sequence). V was shortened by 5 bases and J by 0 bases, with 8 bases between the two germline ends. CDR3 length equals 13 residues.

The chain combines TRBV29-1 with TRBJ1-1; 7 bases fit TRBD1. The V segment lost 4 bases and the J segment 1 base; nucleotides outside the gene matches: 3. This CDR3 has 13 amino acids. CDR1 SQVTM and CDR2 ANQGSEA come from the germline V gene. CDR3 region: CSVVGQANTEAFF. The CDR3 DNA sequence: TGCAGCGTTGTCGGACAGGCGAACACTGAAGCTTTCTTT.

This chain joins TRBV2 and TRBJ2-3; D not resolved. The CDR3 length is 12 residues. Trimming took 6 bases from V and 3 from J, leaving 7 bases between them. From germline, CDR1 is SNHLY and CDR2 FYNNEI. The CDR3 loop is CASRGITDTQYF. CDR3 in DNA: TGTGCCAGCAGGGGTATAACAGATACGCAGTATTTT.

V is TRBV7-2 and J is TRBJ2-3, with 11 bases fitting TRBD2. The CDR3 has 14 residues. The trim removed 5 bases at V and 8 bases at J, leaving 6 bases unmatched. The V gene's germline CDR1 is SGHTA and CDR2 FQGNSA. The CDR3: CASSALAGVVTQYF. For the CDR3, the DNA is TGTGCCAGCAGCGCACTAGCGGGAGTAGTTACGCAGTATTTT.

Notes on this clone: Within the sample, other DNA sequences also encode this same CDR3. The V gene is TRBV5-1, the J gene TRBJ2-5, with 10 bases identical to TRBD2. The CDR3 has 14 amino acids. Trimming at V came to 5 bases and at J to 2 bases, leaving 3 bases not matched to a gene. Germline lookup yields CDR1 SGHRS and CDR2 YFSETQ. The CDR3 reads CASRWTSGQETQYF. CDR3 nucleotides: TGCGCCAGCAGATGGACTAGCGGACAAGAGACCCAGTACTTC.

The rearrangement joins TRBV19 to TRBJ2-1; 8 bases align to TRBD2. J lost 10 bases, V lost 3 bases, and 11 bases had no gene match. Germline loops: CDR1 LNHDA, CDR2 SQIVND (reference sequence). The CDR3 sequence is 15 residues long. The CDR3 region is CASSIVSSGLAEQFF. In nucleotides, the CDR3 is TGTGCCAGTAGTATCGTATCTAGCGGGCTTGCGGAGCAGTTCTTC.

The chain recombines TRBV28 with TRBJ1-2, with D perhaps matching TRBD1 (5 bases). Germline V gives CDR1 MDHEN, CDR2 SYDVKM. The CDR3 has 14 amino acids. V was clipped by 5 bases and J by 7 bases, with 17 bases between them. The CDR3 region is CASSLTVGVGGYTF. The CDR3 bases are TGTGCCAGCAGTCTCACAGTGGGGGTTGGTGGCTACACCTTC.

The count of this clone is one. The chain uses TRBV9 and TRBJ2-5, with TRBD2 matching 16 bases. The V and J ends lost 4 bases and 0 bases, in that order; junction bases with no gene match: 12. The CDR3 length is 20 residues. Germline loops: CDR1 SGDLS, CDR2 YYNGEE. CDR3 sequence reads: CASSPRWGTSGRGYQETQYF. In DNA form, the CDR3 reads TGTGCCAGCAGCCCCCGGTGGGGGACTAGCGGGAGGGGGTACCAAGAGACCCAGTACTTC.

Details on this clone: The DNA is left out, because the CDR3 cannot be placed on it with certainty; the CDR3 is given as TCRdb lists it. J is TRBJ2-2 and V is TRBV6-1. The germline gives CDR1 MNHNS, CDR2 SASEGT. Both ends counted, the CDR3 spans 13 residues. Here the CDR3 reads CASRRFGAGELFF.

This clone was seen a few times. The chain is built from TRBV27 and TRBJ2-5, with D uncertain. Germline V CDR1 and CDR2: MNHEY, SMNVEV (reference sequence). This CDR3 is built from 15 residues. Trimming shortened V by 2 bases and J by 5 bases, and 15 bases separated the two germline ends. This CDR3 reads CASSLRPTEMETQYF. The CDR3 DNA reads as TGTGCCAGCAGTTTAAGGCCTACCGAGATGGAGACCCAGTACTTC.

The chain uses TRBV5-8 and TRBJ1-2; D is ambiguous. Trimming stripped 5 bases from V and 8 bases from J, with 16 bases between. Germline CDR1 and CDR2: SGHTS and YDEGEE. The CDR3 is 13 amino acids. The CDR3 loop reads CASRPVYFGGYTF. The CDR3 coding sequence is TGTGCCAGCAGGCCGGTCTATTTTGGGGGCTACACCTTC.

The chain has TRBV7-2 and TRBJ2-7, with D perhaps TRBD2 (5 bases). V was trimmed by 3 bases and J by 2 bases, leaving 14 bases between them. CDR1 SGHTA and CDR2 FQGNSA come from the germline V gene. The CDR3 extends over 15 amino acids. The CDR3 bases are TGTGCCAGCAGCTTTCTGGGATCCGGGGCCTACGAGCAGTACTTC. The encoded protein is CASSFLGSGAYEQYF.